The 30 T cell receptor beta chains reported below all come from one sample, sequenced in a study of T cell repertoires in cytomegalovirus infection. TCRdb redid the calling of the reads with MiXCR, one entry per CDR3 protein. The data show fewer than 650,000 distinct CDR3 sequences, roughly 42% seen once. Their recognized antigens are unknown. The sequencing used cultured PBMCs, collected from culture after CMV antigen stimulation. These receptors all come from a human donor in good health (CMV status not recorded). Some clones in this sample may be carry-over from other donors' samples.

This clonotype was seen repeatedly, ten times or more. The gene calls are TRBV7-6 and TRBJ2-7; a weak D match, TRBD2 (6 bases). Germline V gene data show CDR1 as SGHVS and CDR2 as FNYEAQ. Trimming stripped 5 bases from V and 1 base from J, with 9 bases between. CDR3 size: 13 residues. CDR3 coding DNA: TGTGCCAGCAGCCCGGGACTTTCCTACGAGCAGTACTTC. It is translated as CASSPGLSYEQYF.

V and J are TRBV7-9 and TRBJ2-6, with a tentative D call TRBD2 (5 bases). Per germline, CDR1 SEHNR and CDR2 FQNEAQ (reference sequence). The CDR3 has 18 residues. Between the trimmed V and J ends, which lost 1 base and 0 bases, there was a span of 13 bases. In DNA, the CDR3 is TGTGCCAGCAGCTTAGTCGGGGAAGGCCACTCTGGGGCCAACGTCCTGACTTTC. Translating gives CASSLVGEGHSGANVLTF.

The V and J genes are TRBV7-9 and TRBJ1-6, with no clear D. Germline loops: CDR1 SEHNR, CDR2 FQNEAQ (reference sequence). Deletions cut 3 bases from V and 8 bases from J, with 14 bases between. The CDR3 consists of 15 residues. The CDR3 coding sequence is TGTGCCAGCAGCTTCCCCGGGCCCGTAGATTCACCCCTCCACTTT. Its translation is CASSFPGPVDSPLHF.

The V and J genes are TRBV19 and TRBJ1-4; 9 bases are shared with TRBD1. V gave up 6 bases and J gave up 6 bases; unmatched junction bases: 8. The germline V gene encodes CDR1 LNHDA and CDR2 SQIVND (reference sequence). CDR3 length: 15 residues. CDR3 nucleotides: TGTGCCAGTAGGCCCACAGGGGGCCTGGATGAAAAACTGTTTTTT. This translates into CASRPTGGLDEKLFF.

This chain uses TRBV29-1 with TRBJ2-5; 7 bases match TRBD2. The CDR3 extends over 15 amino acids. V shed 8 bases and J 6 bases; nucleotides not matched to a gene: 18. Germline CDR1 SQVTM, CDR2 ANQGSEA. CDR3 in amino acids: CSSREVMAPGKTQYF. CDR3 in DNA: TGCAGCTCACGGGAGGTCATGGCCCCCGGGAAGACCCAGTACTTC.

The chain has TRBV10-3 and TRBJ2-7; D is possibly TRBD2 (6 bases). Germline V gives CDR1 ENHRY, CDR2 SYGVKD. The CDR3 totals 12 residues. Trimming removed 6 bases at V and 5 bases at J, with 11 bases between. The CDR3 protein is CAIRGGIDEQYF. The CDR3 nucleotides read TGTGCCATCAGGGGGGGAATCGACGAGCAGTACTTC.

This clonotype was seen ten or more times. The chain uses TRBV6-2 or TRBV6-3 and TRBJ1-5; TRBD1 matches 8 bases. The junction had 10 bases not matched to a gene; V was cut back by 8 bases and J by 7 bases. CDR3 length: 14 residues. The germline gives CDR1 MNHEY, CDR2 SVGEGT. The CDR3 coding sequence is TGTGCCAGCCCTCTAGGGGACAGGAACCAGCCCCAGCATTTT. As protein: CASPLGDRNQPQHF.

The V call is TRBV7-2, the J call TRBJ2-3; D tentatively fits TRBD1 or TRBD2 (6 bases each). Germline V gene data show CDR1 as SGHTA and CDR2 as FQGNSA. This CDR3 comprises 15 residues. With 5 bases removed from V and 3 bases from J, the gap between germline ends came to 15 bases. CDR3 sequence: CASSHWGALTDTQYF. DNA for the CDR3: TGTGCCAGCAGCCACTGGGGGGCCCTGACAGATACGCAGTATTTT.

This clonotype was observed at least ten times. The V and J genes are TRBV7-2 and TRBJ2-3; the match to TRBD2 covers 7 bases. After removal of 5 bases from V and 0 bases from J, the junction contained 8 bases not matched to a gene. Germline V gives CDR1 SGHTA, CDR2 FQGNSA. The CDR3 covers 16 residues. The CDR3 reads CASSPRRRGSTDTQYF. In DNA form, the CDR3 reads TGTGCCAGCAGCCCTAGACGGCGGGGGAGCACAGATACGCAGTATTTT.

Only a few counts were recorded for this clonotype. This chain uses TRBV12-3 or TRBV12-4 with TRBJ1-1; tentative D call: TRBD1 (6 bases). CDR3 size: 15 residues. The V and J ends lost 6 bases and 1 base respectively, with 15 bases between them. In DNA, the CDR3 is TGTGCCAGCAGAGCCCGCGGGACACCGAACACTGAAGCTTTCTTT. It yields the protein CASRARGTPNTEAFF.

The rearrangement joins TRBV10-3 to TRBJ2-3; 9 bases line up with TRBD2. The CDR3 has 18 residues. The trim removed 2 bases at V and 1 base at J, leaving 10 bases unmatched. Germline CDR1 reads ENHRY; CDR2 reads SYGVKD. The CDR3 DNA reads TGTGCCATCAGTGAGGCCAGCGGGGGGCCTTCAGGCACAGATACGCAGTATTTT. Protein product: CAISEASGGPSGTDTQYF.

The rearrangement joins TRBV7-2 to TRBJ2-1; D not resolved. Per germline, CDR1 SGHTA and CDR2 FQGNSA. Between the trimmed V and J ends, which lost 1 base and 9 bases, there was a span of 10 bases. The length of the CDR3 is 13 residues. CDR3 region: CASSLVEATEQFF. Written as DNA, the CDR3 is TGTGCCAGCAGCTTAGTAGAAGCTACTGAGCAGTTCTTC.

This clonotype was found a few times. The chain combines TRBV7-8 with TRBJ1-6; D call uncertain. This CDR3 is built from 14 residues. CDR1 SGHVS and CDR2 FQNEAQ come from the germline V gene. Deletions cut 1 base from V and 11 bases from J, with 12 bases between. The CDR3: CASSLGAEGTPLHF. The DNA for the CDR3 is TGTGCCAGCAGCTTAGGGGCTGAGGGTACACCCCTCCACTTT.

Written as DNA, the CDR3 is TGTGCCAGCAGGGGACAGGGGGTATCAGATACGCAGTATTTT. Its translation is CASRGQGVSDTQYF. The V gene is TRBV6-8, the J gene TRBJ2-3; TRBD1 aligns across 11 bases. CDR1 is MNHGY and CDR2 is SAAAGT in the germline V gene. The CDR3 contains 14 residues. Unmatched junction bases numbered 3, after V lost 6 bases and J lost 4 bases.

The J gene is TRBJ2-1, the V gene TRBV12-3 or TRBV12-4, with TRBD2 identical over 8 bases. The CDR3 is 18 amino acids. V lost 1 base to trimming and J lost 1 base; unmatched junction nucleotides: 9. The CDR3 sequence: CASSLVTSAFFSYNEQFF. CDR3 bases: TGTGCCAGCAGTTTAGTGACTAGCGCCTTCTTTTCCTACAATGAGCAGTTCTTC.

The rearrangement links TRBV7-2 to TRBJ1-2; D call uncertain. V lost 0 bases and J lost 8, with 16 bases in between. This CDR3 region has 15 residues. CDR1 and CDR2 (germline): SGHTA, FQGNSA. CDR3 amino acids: CASSLARGSPWGYTF. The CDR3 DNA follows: TGTGCCAGCAGCTTAGCTCGCGGCAGCCCTTGGGGCTACACCTTC.

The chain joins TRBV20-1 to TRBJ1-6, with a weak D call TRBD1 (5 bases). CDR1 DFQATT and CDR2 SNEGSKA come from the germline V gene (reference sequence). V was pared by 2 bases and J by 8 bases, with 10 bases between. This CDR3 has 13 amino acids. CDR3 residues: CSARYGGDSPLHF. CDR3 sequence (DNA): TGCAGTGCTAGATACGGGGGAGATTCACCCCTCCACTTT.

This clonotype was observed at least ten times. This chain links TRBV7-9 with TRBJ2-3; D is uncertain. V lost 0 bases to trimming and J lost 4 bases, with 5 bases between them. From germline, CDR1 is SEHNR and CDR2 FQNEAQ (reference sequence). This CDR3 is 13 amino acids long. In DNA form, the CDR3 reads TGTGCCAGCAGCTTAGCGTCAGCAGATACGCAGTATTTT. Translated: CASSLASADTQYF.

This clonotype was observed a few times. CDR3 region: CASSLVLAGGESPYLIYNEQFF. CDR3 bases: TGTGCCAGCAGCTTAGTACTGGCGGGGGGAGAATCCCCATACCTTATTTACAATGAGCAGTTCTTC. The chain uses TRBV11-2 and TRBJ2-1; 8 bases are shared with TRBD2. The CDR3 sequence is 22 residues long. Germline loops: CDR1 SGHAT, CDR2 FQNNGV. The J segment lost 4 bases and the V segment lost 1 base, leaving 24 bases of the junction unmatched.

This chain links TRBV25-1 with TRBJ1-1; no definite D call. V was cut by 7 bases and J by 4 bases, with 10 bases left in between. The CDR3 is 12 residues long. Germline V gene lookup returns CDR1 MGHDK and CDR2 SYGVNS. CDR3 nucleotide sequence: TGTGCCAGCATTGGTTCTATCACTGAAGCTTTCTTT. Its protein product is CASIGSITEAFF.

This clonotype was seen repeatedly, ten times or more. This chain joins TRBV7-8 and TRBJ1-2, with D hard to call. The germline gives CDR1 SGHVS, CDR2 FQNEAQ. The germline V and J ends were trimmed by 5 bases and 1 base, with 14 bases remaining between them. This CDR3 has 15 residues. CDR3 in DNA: TGTGCCAGCAGCCAGAGATATAGGAATAACTATGGCTACACCTTC. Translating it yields CASSQRYRNNYGYTF.

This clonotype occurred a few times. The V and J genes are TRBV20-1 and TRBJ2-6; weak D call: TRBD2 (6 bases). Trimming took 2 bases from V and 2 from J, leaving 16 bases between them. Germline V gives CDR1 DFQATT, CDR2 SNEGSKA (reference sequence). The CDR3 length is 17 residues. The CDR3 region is CSARRAGRLAGANVLTF. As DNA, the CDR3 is TGCAGTGCTAGACGTGCAGGGAGGCTCGCTGGGGCCAACGTCCTGACTTTC.

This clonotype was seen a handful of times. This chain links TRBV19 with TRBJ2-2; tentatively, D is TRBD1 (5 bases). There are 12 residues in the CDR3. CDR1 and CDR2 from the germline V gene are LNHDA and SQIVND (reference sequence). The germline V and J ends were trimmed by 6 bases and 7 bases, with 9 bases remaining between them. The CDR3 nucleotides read TGTGCCAGTAGCTCAGGGAACGGGGAGCTGTTTTTT. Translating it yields CASSSGNGELFF.

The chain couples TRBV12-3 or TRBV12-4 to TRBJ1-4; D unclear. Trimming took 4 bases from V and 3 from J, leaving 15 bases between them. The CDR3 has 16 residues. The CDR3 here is CASSSLSPAANEKLFF. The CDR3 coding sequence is TGTGCCAGCAGTTCTCTCTCTCCGGCGGCTAATGAAAAACTGTTTTTT.

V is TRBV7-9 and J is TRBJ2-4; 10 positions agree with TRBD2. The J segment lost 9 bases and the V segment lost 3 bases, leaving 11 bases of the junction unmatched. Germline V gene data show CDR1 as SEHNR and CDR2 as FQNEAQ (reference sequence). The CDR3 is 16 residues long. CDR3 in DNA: TGTGCCAGCAGCTTTAAGCGGGAGGGCCTGACGGGCATTCAGTACTTC. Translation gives CASSFKREGLTGIQYF.

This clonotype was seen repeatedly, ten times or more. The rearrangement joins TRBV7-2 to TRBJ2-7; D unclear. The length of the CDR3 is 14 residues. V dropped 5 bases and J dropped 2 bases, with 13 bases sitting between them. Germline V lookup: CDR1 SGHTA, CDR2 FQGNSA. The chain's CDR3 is CASSPNGGPYEQYF. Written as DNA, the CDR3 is TGTGCCAGCAGCCCGAACGGTGGGCCCTACGAGCAGTACTTC.

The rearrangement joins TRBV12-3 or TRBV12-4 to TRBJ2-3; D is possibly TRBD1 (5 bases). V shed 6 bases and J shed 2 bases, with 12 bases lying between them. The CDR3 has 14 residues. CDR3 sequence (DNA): TGTGCCAGCAGCGCAGGGCCCTACACAGATACGCAGTATTTT. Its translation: CASSAGPYTDTQYF.

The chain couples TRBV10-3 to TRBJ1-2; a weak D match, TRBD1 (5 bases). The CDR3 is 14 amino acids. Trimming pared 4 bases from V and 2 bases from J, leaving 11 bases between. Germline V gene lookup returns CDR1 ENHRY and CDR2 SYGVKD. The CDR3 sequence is CAISAGTGNYGYTF. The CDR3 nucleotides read TGTGCCATCAGTGCCGGGACGGGCAACTATGGCTACACCTTC.

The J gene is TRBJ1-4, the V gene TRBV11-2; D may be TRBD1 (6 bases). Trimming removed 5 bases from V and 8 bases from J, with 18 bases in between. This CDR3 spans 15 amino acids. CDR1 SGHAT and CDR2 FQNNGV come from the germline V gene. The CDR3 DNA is TGTGCCAGCAGCCTCGGGGAAGGGGGAAGGGAAAAACTGTTTTTT. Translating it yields CASSLGEGGREKLFF.

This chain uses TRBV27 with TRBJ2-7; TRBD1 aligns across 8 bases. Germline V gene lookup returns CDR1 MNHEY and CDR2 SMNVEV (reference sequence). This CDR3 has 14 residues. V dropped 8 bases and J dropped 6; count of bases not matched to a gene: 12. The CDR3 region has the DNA TGTGCCAGCCAGTTTGGGCAGGGGGCCAGCGAGCAGTACTTC. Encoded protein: CASQFGQGASEQYF.